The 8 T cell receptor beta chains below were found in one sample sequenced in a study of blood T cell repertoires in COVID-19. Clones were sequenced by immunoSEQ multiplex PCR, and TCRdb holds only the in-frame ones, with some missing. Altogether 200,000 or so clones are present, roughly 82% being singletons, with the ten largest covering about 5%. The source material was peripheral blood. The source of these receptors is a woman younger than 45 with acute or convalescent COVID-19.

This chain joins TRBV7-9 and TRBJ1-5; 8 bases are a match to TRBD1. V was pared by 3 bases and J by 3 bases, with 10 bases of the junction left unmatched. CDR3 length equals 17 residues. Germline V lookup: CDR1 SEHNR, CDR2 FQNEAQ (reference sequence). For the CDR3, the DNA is TGTGCCAGCAGCTTGGGATCCGGGACAGGATTCAATCAGCCCCAGCATTTT. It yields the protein CASSLGSGTGFNQPQHF.

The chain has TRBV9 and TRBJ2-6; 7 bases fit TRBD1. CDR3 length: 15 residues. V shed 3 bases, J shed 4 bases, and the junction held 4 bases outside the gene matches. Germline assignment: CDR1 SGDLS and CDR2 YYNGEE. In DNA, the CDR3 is TGTGCCAGCAGCGCAGAGGGGGCAGGGGCCAACGTCCTGACTTTC. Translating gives CASSAEGAGANVLTF.

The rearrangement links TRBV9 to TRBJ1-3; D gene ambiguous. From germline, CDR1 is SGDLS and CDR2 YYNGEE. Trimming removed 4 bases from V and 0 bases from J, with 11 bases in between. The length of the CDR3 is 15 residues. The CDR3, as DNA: TGTGCCAGCAGCCCAGTCCGGGGCTCTGGAAACACCATATATTTT. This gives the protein CASSPVRGSGNTIYF.

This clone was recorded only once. CDR3 sequence reads: CASSRPGQYNEQFF. DNA of the CDR3: TGTGCCAGCAGCCGCCCGGGACAGTACAATGAGCAGTTCTTC. This chain uses TRBV7-2 with TRBJ2-1; the match to TRBD1 covers 7 bases. J gave up 4 bases and V 5 bases, and 5 bases lay outside the gene matches. Germline CDR1 is SGHTA and CDR2 is FQGNSA. This CDR3 has 14 amino acids.

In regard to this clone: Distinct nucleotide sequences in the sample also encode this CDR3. The CDR3 spells CASSGLAGSNEQFF. The CDR3 DNA reads TGCGCCAGCAGCGGGCTAGCGGGATCCAATGAGCAGTTCTTC. The V call is TRBV5-1, the J call TRBJ2-1, with TRBD2 matching over 9 bases. This CDR3 comprises 14 residues. Germline CDR1 and CDR2: SGHRS and YFSETQ. J was trimmed by 6 bases and V by 4 bases; bases with no gene match: 5.

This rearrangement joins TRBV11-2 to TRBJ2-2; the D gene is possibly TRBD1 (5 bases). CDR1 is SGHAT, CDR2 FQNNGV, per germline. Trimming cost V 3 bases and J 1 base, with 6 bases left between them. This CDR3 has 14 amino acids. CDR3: CASSFDRNTGELFF. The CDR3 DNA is TGTGCCAGCAGCTTTGACAGGAACACCGGGGAGCTGTTTTTT.

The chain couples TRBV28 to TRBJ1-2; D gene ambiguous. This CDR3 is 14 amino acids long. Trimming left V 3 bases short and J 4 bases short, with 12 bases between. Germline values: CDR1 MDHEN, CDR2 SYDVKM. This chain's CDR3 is CASSFNPQAYGYTF. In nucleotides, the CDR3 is TGTGCCAGCAGTTTTAATCCCCAGGCCTATGGCTACACCTTC.

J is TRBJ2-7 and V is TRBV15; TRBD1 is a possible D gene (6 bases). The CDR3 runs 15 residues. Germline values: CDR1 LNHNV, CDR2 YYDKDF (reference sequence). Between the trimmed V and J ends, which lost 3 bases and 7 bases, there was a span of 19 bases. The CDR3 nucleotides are TGTGCCACCAGCAGGAGCCGGGACACCTTGGGTGAGCAGTACTTC. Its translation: CATSRSRDTLGEQYF.